The source of this T cell receptor (beta chain) is a study of T-cell memory formation after mild COVID-19. This clonotype came up a few times. TCRdb itself ran the 5' RACE reads through MiXCR, one entry per CDR3 protein. In the table there are 200,000 to 300,000 distinct CDR3 sequences, approximately 15% of which are singletons. V dropped 0 bases and J dropped 0; count of bases not matched to a gene: 8. CDR3 length equals 18 residues. Germline-derived CDR1 and CDR2 are LGHNT and FRNRAP. The sequenced sample was PBMCs or a T cell subset sorted from them (not recorded which). This chain links TRBV12-5 with TRBJ1-5; 7 bases map to TRBD1. This sequence originates from a man between 18 and 35 years old who had mild COVID-19 (a few samples of this study predate the infection). Cell type and time point are not known. The CDR3 nucleotides read TGTGCTAGTGGTTTGGTACTGGGACAGACTATTAGCAATCAGCCCCAGCATTTT. Encoded protein: CASGLVLGQTISNQPQHF.